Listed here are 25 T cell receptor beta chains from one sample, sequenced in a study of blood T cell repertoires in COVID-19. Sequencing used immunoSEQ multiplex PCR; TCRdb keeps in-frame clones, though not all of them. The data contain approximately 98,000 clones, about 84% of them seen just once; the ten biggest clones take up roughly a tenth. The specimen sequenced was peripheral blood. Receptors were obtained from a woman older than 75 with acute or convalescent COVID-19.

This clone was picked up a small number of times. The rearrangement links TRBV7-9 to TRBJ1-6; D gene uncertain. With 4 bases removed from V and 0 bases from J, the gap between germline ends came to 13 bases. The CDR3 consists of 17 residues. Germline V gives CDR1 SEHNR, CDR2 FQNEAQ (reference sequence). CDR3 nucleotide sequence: TGTGCCAGCAGCTCATCGACGGAGAGCTCCTATAATTCACCCCTCCACTTT. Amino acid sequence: CASSSSTESSYNSPLHF.

This CDR3 is CAISDRSGKSEKLFF. CDR3 bases: TGTGCCATCAGTGATAGGTCGGGGAAAAGTGAAAAACTGTTTTTT. V usage is TRBV10-3 and J usage is TRBJ1-4; D gene ambiguous. The CDR3 is 15 amino acids. CDR1 is ENHRY and CDR2 is SYGVKD in the germline V gene. The V gene lost 3 bases and the J gene lost 7 bases, with 15 bases spanning the gap.

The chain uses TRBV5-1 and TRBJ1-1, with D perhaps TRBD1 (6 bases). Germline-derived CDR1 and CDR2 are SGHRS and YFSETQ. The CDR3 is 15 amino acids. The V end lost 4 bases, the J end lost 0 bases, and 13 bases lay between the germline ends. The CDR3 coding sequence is TGCGCCAGCAGCCAGGACAGAATCTTGAACACTGAAGCTTTCTTT. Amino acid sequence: CASSQDRILNTEAFF.

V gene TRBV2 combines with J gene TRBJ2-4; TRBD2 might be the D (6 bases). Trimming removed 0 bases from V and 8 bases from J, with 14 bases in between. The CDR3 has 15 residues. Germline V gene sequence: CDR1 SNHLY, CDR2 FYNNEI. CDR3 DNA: TGTGCCAGCAGTGAAGCAGGTTACGGGGGTTACATTCAGTACTTC. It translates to CASSEAGYGGYIQYF. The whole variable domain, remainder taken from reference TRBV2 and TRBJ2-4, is EPEVTQTPSHQVTQMGQEVILRCVPISNHLYFYWYRQILGQKVEFLVSFYNNEISEKSEIFDDQFSVERPDGSNFTLKIRSTKLEDSAMYFCASSEAGYGGYIQYFGAGTRLSVL.

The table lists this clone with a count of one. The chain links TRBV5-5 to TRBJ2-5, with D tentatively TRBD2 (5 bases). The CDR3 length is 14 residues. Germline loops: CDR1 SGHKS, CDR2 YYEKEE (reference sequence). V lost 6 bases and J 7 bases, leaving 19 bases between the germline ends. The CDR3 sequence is CASTPLRDRATQYF. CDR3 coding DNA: TGTGCCAGCACCCCCCTCCGGGATCGGGCGACCCAGTACTTC.

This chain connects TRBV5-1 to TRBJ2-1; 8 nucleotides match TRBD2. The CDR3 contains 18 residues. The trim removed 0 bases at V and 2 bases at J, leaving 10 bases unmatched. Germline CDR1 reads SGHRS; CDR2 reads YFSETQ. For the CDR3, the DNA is TGCGCCAGCAGCTTGGGGCCCCTAAGCGGGGGAGCCTACAATGAGCAGTTCTTC. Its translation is CASSLGPLSGGAYNEQFF.

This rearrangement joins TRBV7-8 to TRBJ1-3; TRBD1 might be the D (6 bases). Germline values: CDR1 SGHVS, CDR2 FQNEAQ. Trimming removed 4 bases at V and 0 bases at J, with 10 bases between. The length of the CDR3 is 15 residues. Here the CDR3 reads CASSSDSFSGNTIYF. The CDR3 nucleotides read TGTGCCAGCAGCTCGGACAGTTTCTCTGGAAACACCATATATTTT.

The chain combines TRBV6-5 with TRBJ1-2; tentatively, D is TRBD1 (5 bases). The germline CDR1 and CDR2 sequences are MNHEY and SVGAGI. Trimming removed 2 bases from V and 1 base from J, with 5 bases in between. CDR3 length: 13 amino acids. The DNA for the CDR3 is TGTGCCAGCAGTTACGACAGTAACTATGGCTACACCTTC. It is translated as CASSYDSNYGYTF.

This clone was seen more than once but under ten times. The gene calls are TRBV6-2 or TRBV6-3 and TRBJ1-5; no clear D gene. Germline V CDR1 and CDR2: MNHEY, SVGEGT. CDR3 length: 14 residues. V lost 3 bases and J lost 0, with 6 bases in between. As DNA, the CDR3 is TGTGCCAGCAGTTATACCTATAGCAATCAGCCCCAGCATTTT. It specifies CASSYTYSNQPQHF.

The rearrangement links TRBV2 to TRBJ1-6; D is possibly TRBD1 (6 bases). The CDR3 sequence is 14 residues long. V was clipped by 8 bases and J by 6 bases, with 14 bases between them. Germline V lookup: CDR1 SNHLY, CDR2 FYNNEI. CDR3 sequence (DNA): TGTGCCAGCGAAGAAACAGGGACTAATTCACCCCTCCACTTT. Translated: CASEETGTNSPLHF.

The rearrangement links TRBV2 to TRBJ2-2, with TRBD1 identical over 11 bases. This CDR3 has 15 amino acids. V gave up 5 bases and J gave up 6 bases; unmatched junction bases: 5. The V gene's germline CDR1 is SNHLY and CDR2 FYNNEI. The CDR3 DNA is TGTGCCAGCAGTTCTGGACAGGGGGCGTCCGGGGAGCTGTTTTTT. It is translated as CASSSGQGASGELFF.

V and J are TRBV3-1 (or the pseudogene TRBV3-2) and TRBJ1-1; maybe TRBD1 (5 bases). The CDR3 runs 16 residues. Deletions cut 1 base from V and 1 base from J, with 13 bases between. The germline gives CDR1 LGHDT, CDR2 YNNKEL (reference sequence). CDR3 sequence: CASSQGFGATNTEAFF. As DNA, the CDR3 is TGTGCCAGCAGCCAAGGTTTTGGGGCGACGAACACTGAAGCTTTCTTT.

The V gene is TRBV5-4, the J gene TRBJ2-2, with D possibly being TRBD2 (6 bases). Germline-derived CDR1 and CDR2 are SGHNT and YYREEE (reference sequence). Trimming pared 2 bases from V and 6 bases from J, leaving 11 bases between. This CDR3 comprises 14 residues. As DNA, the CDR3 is TGTGCCAGCAGCTTTGGGGGGTCACCCGGGGAGCTGTTTTTT. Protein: CASSFGGSPGELFF.

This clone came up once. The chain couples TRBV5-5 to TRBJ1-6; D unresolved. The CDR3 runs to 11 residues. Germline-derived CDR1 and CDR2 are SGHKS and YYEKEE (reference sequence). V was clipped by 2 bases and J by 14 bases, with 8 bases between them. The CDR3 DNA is TGTGCCAGCAGCTTAGCGGAAACCCTCCACTTT. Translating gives CASSLAETLHF. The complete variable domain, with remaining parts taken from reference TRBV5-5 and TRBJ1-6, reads DAGVTQSPTHLIKTRGQQVTLRCSPISGHKSVSWYQQVLGQGPQFIFQYYEKEERGRGNFPDRFSARQFPNYSSELNVNALLLGDSALYLCASSLAETLHFGNGTRLTVT.

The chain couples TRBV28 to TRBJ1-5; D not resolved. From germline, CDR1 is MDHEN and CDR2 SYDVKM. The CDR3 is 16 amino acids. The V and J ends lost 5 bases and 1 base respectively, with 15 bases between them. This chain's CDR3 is CASSPRGGLSNQPQHF. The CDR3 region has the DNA TGTGCCAGCAGTCCCCGGGGAGGGTTGAGCAATCAGCCCCAGCATTTT.

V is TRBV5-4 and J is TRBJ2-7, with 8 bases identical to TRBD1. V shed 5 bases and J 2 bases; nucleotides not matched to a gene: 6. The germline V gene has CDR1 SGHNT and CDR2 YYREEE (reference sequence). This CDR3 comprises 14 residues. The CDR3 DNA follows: TGTGCCAGCAGTTCACCGACAGGGGCCTACGAGCAGTACTTC. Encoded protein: CASSSPTGAYEQYF.

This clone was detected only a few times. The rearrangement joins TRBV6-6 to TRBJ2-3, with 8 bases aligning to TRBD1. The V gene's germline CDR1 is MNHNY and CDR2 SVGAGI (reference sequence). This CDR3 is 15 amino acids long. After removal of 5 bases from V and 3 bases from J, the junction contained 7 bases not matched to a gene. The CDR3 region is CASSVDRGRTDTQYF. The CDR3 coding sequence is TGTGCCAGCAGTGTTGACAGGGGAAGGACAGATACGCAGTATTTT.

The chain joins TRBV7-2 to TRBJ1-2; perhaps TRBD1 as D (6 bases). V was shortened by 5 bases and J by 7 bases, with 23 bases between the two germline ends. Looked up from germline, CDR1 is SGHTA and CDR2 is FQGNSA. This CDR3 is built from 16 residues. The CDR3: CASSNRDTAIPSGYTF. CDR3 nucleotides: TGTGCCAGCAGCAATCGGGACACCGCGATCCCGAGTGGCTACACCTTC. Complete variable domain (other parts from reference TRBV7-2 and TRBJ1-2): GAGVSQSPSNKVTEKGKDVELRCDPISGHTALYWYRQSLGQGLEFLIYFQGNSAPDKSGLPSDRFSAERTGGSVSTLTIQRTQQEDSAVYLCASSNRDTAIPSGYTFGSGTRLTVV.

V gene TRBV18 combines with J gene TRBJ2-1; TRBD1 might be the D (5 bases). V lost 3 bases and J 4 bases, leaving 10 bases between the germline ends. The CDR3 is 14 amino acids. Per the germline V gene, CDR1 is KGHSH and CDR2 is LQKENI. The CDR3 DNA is TGTGCCAGCTCACCGACAGACAGTTACAATGAGCAGTTCTTC. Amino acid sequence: CASSPTDSYNEQFF.

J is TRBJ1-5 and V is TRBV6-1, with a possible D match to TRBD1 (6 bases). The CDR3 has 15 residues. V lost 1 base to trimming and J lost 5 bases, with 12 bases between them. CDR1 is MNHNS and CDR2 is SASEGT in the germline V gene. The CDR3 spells CASSEGAGADQPQHF. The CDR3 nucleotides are TGTGCCAGCAGTGAAGGTGCAGGGGCGGATCAGCCCCAGCATTTT.

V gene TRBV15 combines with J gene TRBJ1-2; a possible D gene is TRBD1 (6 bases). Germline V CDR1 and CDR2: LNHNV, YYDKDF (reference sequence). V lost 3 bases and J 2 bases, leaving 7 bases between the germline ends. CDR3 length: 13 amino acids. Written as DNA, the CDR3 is TGTGCCACCAGCAGGGACAGAAACTATGGCTACACCTTC. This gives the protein CATSRDRNYGYTF. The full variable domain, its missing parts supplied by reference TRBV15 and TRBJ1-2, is DAMVIQNPRYQVTQFGKPVTLSCSQTLNHNVMYWYQQKSSQAPKLLFHYYDKDFNNEADTPDNFQSRRPNTSFCFLDIRSPGLGDTAMYLCATSRDRNYGYTFGSGTRLTVV.

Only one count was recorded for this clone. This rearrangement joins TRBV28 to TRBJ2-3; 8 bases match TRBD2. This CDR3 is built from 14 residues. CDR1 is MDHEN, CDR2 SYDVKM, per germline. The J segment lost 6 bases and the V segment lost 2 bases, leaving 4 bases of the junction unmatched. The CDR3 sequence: CASSLAGGLDTQYF. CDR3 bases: TGTGCCAGCAGTTTAGCGGGGGGCCTTGATACGCAGTATTTT.

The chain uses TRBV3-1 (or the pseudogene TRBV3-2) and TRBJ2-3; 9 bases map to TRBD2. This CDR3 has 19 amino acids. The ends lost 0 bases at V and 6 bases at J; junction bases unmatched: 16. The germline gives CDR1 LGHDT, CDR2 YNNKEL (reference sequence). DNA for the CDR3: TGTGCCAGCAGCCAAGATCCTCGTTGGTTAGCGGGGGACCGGGATACGCAGTATTTT. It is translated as CASSQDPRWLAGDRDTQYF.

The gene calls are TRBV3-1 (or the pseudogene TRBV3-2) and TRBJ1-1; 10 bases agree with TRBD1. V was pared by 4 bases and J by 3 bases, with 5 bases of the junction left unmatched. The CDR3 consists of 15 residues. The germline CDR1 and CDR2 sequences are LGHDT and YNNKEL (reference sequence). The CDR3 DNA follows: TGTGCCAGCAGCCCACGACAGGGGGCGGACACTGAAGCTTTCTTT. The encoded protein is CASSPRQGADTEAFF.

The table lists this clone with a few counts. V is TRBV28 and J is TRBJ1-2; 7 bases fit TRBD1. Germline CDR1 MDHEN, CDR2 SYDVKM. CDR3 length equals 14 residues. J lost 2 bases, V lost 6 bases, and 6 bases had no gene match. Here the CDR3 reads CASRTGNLNYGYTF. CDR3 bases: TGTGCCAGCAGGACAGGGAATCTCAACTATGGCTACACCTTC.